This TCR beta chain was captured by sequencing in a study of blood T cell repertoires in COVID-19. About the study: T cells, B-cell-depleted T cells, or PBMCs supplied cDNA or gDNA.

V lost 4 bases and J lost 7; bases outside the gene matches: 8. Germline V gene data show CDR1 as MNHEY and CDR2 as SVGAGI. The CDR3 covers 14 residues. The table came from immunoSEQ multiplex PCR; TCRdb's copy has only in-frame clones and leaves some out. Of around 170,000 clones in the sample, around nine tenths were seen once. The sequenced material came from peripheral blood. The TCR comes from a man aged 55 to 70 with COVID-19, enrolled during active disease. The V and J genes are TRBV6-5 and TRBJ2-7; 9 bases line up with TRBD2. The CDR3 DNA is TGTGCCAGCAGTTTCAGCGGGGGGTTGGGTGAGCAGTACTTC. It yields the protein CASSFSGGLGEQYF.